The next 27 T cell receptor beta chains were all read from a single sample in a study of Ad26.COV2.S vaccination and SARS-CoV-2 variants. Only in-frame clones appear in the TCRdb table, and some are missing; sequencing was by immunoSEQ multiplex PCR. Counted here are more than 350,000 clones, roughly 90% occurring once; the ten biggest clones make up approximately 12%. Treatment: roughly 20 received Ad26.COV2.S at low or high dose, single or two shots; a few received placebo; per-sample allocation not given. Sampling occurred on day 63 after the first vaccine or placebo injection. This material consisted of peripheral blood, taken in a trial of Ad26.COV2.S vaccine versus placebo. The receptor source for this set is a person aged 18-65 years who received the Ad26.COV2.S COVID-19 vaccine or a placebo.

The chain couples TRBV18 to TRBJ1-1; D remains unclear. V lost 4 bases, J lost 1 base, and 16 bases lay in between. The CDR3 has 16 amino acids. Germline lookup yields CDR1 KGHSH and CDR2 LQKENI. DNA for the CDR3: TGTGCCAGCTCACAACTGTCTGCTGGCGAGAACACTGAAGCTTTCTTT. It translates to CASSQLSAGENTEAFF.

The rearrangement joins TRBV5-3 to TRBJ2-7; 7 bases are a match to TRBD1. TRBV5-3 is flagged as an ORF with uncertain function. This CDR3 is built from 15 residues. V was clipped by 3 bases and J by 3 bases; unmatched bases: 9. CDR3 in amino acids: CARSWDTRDSYEQYF. CDR3 coding DNA: TGTGCCAGAAGCTGGGATACTCGGGACAGCTACGAGCAGTACTTC.

V and J are TRBV29-1 and TRBJ2-1; weak D call: TRBD2 (5 bases). This CDR3 has 14 amino acids. CDR1 and CDR2 (germline): SQVTM, ANQGSEA. V shed 6 bases and J shed 7 bases, with 19 bases lying between them. CDR3 bases: TGCAGCGTCATACAAACCTCGGGGTGGAATGAGCAGTTCTTC. Its translation: CSVIQTSGWNEQFF.

The V call is TRBV27, the J call TRBJ2-7; 7 bases align to TRBD2. CDR3 length equals 16 residues. CDR1 and CDR2 (germline): MNHEY, SMNVEV (reference sequence). After removal of 0 bases from V and 2 bases from J, the junction contained 7 bases not matched to a gene. In DNA form, the CDR3 reads TGTGCCAGCAGTTTATCGATTGTGGGAGGGCCCTACGAGCAGTACTTC. Translating it yields CASSLSIVGGPYEQYF.

V and J are TRBV6-5 and TRBJ1-1; perhaps TRBD1 as D (5 bases). The CDR3 has 12 residues. V gave up 5 bases and J gave up 5 bases, with 9 bases separating them. CDR1 MNHEY and CDR2 SVGAGI come from the germline V gene. The CDR3 loop is CASSTSGTEAFF. The DNA for the CDR3 is TGTGCCAGCAGTACCTCAGGGACTGAAGCTTTCTTT.

The chain uses TRBV30 and TRBJ2-5; D not resolved. Germline-derived CDR1 and CDR2 are GTSNPN and SVGIG (reference sequence). The CDR3 runs to 15 residues. Trimming removed 2 bases from V and 1 base from J, with 14 bases in between. The CDR3 sequence: CAWSPSGRLQETQYF. The CDR3 DNA is TGTGCCTGGAGTCCCTCCGGACGGCTCCAAGAGACCCAGTACTTC.

The V gene is TRBV2, the J gene TRBJ2-1; D uncertain. V dropped 4 bases and J dropped 4 bases, with 14 bases sitting between them. The germline CDR1 and CDR2 sequences are SNHLY and FYNNEI. The CDR3 totals 15 residues. CDR3 sequence reads: CASSVRQATYNEQFF. For the CDR3, the DNA is TGTGCCAGCAGTGTTCGGCAGGCGACTTACAATGAGCAGTTCTTC.

The chain has TRBV15 and TRBJ2-1; D not resolved. This CDR3 spans 15 amino acids. Germline V gene data show CDR1 as LNHNV and CDR2 as YYDKDF (reference sequence). Trimming pared 0 bases from V and 8 bases from J, leaving 14 bases between. CDR3 sequence: CATSRDLVSLDEQFF. CDR3 coding DNA: TGTGCCACCAGCAGAGATCTGGTCTCCCTCGATGAGCAGTTCTTC. Based on the CDR3 plus reference TRBV15 and TRBJ2-1, the full variable domain is DAMVIQNPRYQVTQFGKPVTLSCSQTLNHNVMYWYQQKSSQAPKLLFHYYDKDFNNEADTPDNFQSRRPNTSFCFLDIRSPGLGDTAMYLCATSRDLVSLDEQFFGPGTRLTVL.

The rearrangement uses TRBV9 and TRBJ2-7; D gene uncertain. Germline V lookup: CDR1 SGDLS, CDR2 YYNGEE. V lost 0 bases, J lost 2 bases, and 9 bases lay in between. The CDR3 extends over 14 amino acids. The CDR3 here is CASSVEPDTYEQYF. CDR3 DNA: TGTGCCAGCAGCGTAGAACCCGATACCTACGAGCAGTACTTC.

V is TRBV19 and J is TRBJ2-1, with 11 bases identical to TRBD2. The V segment lost 5 bases and the J segment 0 bases; nucleotides outside the gene matches: 6. This CDR3 is 17 amino acids long. Per germline, CDR1 LNHDA and CDR2 SQIVND (reference sequence). CDR3 DNA: TGTGCCAGTAGTCCAAGGACTAGCGGGCGCTCCTACAATGAGCAGTTCTTC. The encoded protein is CASSPRTSGRSYNEQFF.

This sequence joins TRBV5-4 and TRBJ1-6; no reliable D call. Between the trimmed V and J ends, which lost 1 base and 6 bases, there was a span of 2 bases. Germline V gene data show CDR1 as SGHNT and CDR2 as YYREEE (reference sequence). This CDR3 spans 12 amino acids. The CDR3 DNA follows: TGTGCCAGCAGCTTGAGTAATTCACCCCTCCACTTT. It codes for CASSLSNSPLHF.

V is TRBV7-3 and J is TRBJ2-1; 13 bases fit TRBD2. The CDR3 length is 14 residues. Per the germline V gene, CDR1 is SGHTA and CDR2 is FQGTGA. The ends lost 5 bases at V and 16 bases at J; junction bases unmatched: 11. The CDR3 loop is CASSPSRTSGSSFF. The CDR3, as DNA: TGTGCCAGCAGCCCCTCCCGGACTAGCGGGAGTTCTTTCTTC.

V is TRBV10-3 and J is TRBJ2-2; 7 positions match TRBD1. The CDR3 has 15 amino acids. The V segment lost 6 bases and the J segment 3 bases; nucleotides outside the gene matches: 7. Germline CDR1 ENHRY, CDR2 SYGVKD. The CDR3 reads CAIRKGAVDTGELFF. The CDR3 DNA follows: TGTGCCATCAGGAAGGGGGCGGTGGACACCGGGGAGCTGTTTTTT.

The chain links TRBV6-2 or TRBV6-3 to TRBJ2-6; 7 bases are shared with TRBD1. Germline-derived CDR1 and CDR2 are MNHEY and SVGEGT. This CDR3 is 18 amino acids long. The J segment lost 0 bases and the V segment lost 6 bases, leaving 11 bases of the junction unmatched. In DNA form, the CDR3 reads TGTGCCAGCAGACCTTTCGGGACAGCTCACTCTGGGGCCAACGTCCTGACTTTC. Translated, it gives CASRPFGTAHSGANVLTF.

The chain joins TRBV5-1 to TRBJ2-7; 7 bases match TRBD1. J gave up 0 bases and V 4 bases, and 7 bases lay outside the gene matches. The germline gives CDR1 SGHRS, CDR2 YFSETQ. The CDR3 is made up of 15 amino acids. CDR3 DNA: TGCGCCAGCAGCCGCCCGGACAGGTCCTCCTACGAGCAGTACTTC. It specifies CASSRPDRSSYEQYF.

This clone appeared once. The rearrangement joins TRBV18 to TRBJ1-2; no clear D. Per germline, CDR1 KGHSH and CDR2 LQKENI. V was clipped by 0 bases and J by 5 bases, with 7 bases between them. This CDR3 has 13 amino acids. The CDR3 loop is CASSPPSVYGYTF. The CDR3, as DNA: TGTGCCAGCTCACCACCGTCAGTTTATGGCTACACCTTC.

This chain links TRBV30 with TRBJ2-7; TRBD2 aligns across 10 bases. The V and J ends lost 8 bases and 5 bases, in that order; junction bases with no gene match: 12. This CDR3 is 14 amino acids long. The germline V gene has CDR1 GTSNPN and CDR2 SVGIG (reference sequence). The CDR3 loop is CAGAPGLAIHEQYF. As DNA, the CDR3 is TGTGCCGGGGCCCCGGGACTAGCGATCCACGAGCAGTACTTC.

Concerning this clone itself: One base away lies a much larger clone, so this may be a sequencing read error. At the DNA level, this CDR3 is encoded by other sequences in the same sample as well. This chain connects TRBV2 to TRBJ2-1; D is undetermined. This CDR3 region has 11 residues. CDR1 and CDR2 (germline): SNHLY, FYNNEI. Deletions cut 6 bases from V and 5 bases from J, with 5 bases between. CDR3 bases: TGTGCCAGCAGCGCGGACAATGAGCAGTTCTTC. It codes for CASSADNEQFF.

The V gene is TRBV11-2, the J gene TRBJ2-5; 8 bases fit TRBD2. V was clipped by 5 bases and J by 3 bases; unmatched bases: 8. The CDR3 totals 15 residues. Germline V gene sequence: CDR1 SGHAT, CDR2 FQNNGV. The CDR3 DNA sequence: TGTGCCAGCAGCCCCTACGGGAGGGCCGAAGAGACCCAGTACTTC. Encoded protein: CASSPYGRAEETQYF.

V and J are TRBV7-2 and TRBJ2-2; no firm D call. This CDR3 has 14 residues. Germline CDR1 and CDR2: SGHTA and FQGNSA. The germline V and J ends were trimmed by 5 bases and 5 bases, with 12 bases remaining between them. The CDR3 DNA reads as TGTGCCAGCAGCCCCATCCCCGGGACCGGGGAGCTGTTTTTT. This codes for CASSPIPGTGELFF.

The gene calls are TRBV27 and TRBJ2-5, with unresolved D. CDR1 is MNHEY, CDR2 SMNVEV, per germline (reference sequence). CDR3 length: 11 amino acids. V lost 5 bases and J 7 bases, leaving 8 bases between the germline ends. The DNA for the CDR3 is TGTGCCAGCAGTAATATGGGGACCCAGTACTTC. Translating gives CASSNMGTQYF.

This sequence joins TRBV6-5 and TRBJ1-6; D remains unclear. The CDR3 has 15 amino acids. In germline, CDR1 is MNHEY, CDR2 SVGAGI. V was pared by 5 bases and J by 9 bases, with 17 bases between. The DNA of the CDR3 is TGTGCCAGCAGTAGCAACCTCGATAGCGTTTCACCCCTCCACTTT. Its protein is CASSSNLDSVSPLHF.

The J gene is TRBJ2-2, the V gene TRBV9; 7 positions agree with TRBD1. V lost 3 bases, J lost 3 bases, and 11 bases stayed unmatched. This CDR3 has 17 residues. CDR1 SGDLS and CDR2 YYNGEE come from the germline V gene. CDR3 sequence (DNA): TGTGCCAGCAGCGCCAGCCGGGACAGCCCACACACCGGGGAGCTGTTTTTT. This encodes CASSASRDSPHTGELFF.

DNA of the CDR3: TGTGCCAGTAGTATAGGAGGGAGAAGAGACTATGGCTACACCTTC. Translated: CASSIGGRRDYGYTF. V is TRBV19 and J is TRBJ1-2, with D unresolved. Germline V gene sequence: CDR1 LNHDA, CDR2 SQIVND (reference sequence). This CDR3 region has 15 residues. Trimming removed 1 base at V and 3 bases at J, with 12 bases between.

This clone showed up just once. In DNA, the CDR3 is TGTGCCAGCAGGCCAGGGGGCGCGGGTAACTATGGCTACACCTTC. It is translated as CASRPGGAGNYGYTF. This chain joins TRBV28 and TRBJ1-2; 8 positions agree with TRBD1. The CDR3 consists of 15 residues. The J segment lost 1 base and the V segment lost 6 bases, leaving 7 bases of the junction unmatched. Per the germline V gene, CDR1 is MDHEN and CDR2 is SYDVKM.

The CDR3 here is CASSPRTQNNEQFF. In nucleotides, the CDR3 is TGTGCCAGCAGTCCAAGGACCCAGAACAATGAGCAGTTCTTC. V usage is TRBV28 and J usage is TRBJ2-1; D is unclear. V was clipped by 5 bases and J by 5 bases, with 13 bases between them. This CDR3 region has 14 residues. Per germline, CDR1 MDHEN and CDR2 SYDVKM.

The gene calls are TRBV5-6 and TRBJ2-7; D is undetermined. The CDR3 is 13 residues long. Trimming removed 2 bases from V and 3 bases from J, with 9 bases in between. From germline, CDR1 is SGHDT and CDR2 YYEEEE. CDR3 coding DNA: TGTGCCAGCAGCTTCCGTGTGGGCTACGAGCAGTACTTC. It specifies CASSFRVGYEQYF.